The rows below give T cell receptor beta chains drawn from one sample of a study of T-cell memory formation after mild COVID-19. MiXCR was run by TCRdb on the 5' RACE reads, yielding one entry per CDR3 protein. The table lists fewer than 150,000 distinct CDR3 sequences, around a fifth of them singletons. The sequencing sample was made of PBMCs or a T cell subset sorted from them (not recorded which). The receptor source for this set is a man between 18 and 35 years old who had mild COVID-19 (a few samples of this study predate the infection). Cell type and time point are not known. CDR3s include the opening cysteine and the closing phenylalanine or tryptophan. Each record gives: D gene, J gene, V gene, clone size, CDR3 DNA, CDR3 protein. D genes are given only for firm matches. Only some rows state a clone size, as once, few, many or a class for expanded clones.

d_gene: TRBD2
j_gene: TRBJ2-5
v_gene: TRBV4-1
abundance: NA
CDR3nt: TGCGCCAGCAGCCAAGATGATGGCGGGGGGGAGACCCAGTACTTC
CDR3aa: CASSQDDGGGETQYF

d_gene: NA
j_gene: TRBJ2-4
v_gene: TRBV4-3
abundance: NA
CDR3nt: TGCGCCAGCAGCCCGTCGTCAGGGCTCGGAGCCAAAAACATTCAGTACTTC
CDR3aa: CASSPSSGLGAKNIQYF

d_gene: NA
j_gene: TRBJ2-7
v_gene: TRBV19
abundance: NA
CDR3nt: TGTGCCAGTAGTAGGGCAGGGCTCTACGAGCAGTACTTC
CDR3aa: CASSRAGLYEQYF

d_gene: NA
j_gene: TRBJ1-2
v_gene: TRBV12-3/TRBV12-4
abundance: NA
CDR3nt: TGTGCCAGCAGTTTATGGGGGGCTGGCTACACCTTC
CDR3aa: CASSLWGAGYTF

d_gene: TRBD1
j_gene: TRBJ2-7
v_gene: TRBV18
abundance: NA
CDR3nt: TGTGCCAGCTCGTCGGGACAGCCCTCCTACGAGCAGTACTTC
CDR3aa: CASSSGQPSYEQYF

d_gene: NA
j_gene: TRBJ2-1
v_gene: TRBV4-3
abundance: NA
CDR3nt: TGCGCCAGCAGGCGATCCGGGACTGGATACAATGAGCAGTTCTTC
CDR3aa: CASRRSGTGYNEQFF

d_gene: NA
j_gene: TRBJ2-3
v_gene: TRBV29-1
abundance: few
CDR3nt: TGCAGCGTCCCACCAGGGATGCCCACAGATACGCAGTATTTT
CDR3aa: CSVPPGMPTDTQYF

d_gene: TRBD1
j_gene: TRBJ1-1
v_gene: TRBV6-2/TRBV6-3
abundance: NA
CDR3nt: TGTGCCAGCAGTTACTCTCTTGACAGGGGAAACACTGAAGCTTTCTTT
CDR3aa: CASSYSLDRGNTEAFF

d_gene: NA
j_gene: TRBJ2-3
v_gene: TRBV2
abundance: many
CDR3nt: TGTGCCAGGAGAACAGGATTAGAGCAGTATTTT
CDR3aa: CARRTGLEQYF

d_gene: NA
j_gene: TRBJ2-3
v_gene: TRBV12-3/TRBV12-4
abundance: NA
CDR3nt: TGTGCCAGCACCTCACGGGCGGCTAGCACAGATACGCAGTATTTT
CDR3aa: CASTSRAASTDTQYF

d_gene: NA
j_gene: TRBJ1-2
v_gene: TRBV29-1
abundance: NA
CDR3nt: TGCAGCGCAAAAGTGGGGCGGAGAGACGGCTACACCTTC
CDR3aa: CSAKVGRRDGYTF

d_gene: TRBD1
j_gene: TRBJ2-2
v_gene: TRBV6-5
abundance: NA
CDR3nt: TGTGCCAGCAGTCGTACAGGGGGAAGCACCGGGGAGCTGTTTTTT
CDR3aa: CASSRTGGSTGELFF

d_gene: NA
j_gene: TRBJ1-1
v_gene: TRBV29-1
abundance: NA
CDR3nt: TGCAGCGGGGACCGTCGCGGGGGCACTGAAGCTTTCTTT
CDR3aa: CSGDRRGGTEAFF

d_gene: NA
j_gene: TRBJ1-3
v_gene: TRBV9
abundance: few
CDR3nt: TGTGCCAGCAGCGTAGTACCGGGAATGGGAAACACCATATATTTT
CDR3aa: CASSVVPGMGNTIYF

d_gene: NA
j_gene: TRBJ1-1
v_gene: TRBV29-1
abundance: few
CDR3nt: TGCAGCGTTGTCACCCATAAAGCTTTCTTT
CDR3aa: CSVVTHKAFF

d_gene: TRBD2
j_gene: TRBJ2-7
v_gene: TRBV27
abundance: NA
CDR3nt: TGTGCCAGCAGTTTATTCAGCGGGGGACCCTACGAGCAGTACTTC
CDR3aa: CASSLFSGGPYEQYF

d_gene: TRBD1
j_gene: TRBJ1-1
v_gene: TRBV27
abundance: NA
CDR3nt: TGTGCCAGCAGTAACTACAGGGGCGTGAACACTGAAGCTTTCTTT
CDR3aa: CASSNYRGVNTEAFF

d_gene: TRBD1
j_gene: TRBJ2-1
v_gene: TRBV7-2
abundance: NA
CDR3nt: TGTGCCAGCAGCACTGACAGGGGGCGCGGGAATGAGCAGTTCTTC
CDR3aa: CASSTDRGRGNEQFF

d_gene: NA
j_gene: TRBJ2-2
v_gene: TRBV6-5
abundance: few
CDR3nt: TGTGCCAGCAGTTACCAAGTAGACAGATACACCGGGGAGCTGTTTTTT
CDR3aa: CASSYQVDRYTGELFF

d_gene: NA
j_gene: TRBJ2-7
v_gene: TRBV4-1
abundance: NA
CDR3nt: TGCGCCAGCAGCCCACAACCGGTGGGGTACGAGCAGTACTTC
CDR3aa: CASSPQPVGYEQYF

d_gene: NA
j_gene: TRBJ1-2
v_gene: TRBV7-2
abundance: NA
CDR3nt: TGTGCCAGCAGCTTAGTGGGGGCCCCCTATGGCTACACCTTC
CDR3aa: CASSLVGAPYGYTF

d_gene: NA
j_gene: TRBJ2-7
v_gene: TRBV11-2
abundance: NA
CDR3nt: TGTGCCAGCAGCTTAGGTCAAGACTACGAGCAGTACTTC
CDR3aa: CASSLGQDYEQYF

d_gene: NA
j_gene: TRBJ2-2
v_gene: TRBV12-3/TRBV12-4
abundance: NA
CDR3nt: TGTGACAGCAGTTTAAGTCGCACCGGGGAGCTGTTTTTT
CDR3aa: CDSSLSRTGELFF

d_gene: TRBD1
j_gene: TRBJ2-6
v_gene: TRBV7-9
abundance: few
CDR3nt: TGTGCCAGCAGCCGGACAGGGAGTGGGGCCAACGTCCTGACTTTC
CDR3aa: CASSRTGSGANVLTF

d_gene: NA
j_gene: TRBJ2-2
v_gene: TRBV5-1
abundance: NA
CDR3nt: TGCGCCAGCAGCTTGTGGAGGGCGAACACCGGGGAGCTGTTTTTT
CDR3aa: CASSLWRANTGELFF

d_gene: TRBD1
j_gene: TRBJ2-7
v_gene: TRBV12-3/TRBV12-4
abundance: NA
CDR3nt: TGTGCCAGCAGTCAAGGACAGGGGTCTTCCTACGAGCAGTACTTC
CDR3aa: CASSQGQGSSYEQYF

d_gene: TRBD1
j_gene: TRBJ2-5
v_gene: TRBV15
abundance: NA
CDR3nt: TGTGCCACCAGCAGAGGGGGTTTTCAGGGGGCTTTTCTGGAGACCCAGTACTTC
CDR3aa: CATSRGGFQGAFLETQYF

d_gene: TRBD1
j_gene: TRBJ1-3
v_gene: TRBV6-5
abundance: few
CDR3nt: TGTGCCAGCAGTTTGACAGGGTCTACCTCTGGAAACACCATATATTTT
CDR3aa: CASSLTGSTSGNTIYF

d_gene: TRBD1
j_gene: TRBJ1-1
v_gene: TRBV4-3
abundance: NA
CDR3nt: TGCGCCAGCAGCCAAGAACTTGACAGGGGATATGAAGCTTTCTTT
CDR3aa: CASSQELDRGYEAFF

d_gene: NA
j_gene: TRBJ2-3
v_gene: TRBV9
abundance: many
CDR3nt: TGTGCCAGCAGCCTTTACGGACCCACGACAGATACGCAGTATTTT
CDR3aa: CASSLYGPTTDTQYF

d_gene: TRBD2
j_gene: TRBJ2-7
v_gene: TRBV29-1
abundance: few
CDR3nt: TGCAGCGTTGAAGATCGGTCCCTAGCGGGGGTCTACGAGCAGTACTTC
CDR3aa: CSVEDRSLAGVYEQYF

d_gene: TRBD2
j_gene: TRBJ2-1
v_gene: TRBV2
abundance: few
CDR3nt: TGTGCCAGCGTGGATAGCGGGGTCAGCTCCTACAATGAGCAGTTCTTC
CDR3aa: CASVDSGVSSYNEQFF

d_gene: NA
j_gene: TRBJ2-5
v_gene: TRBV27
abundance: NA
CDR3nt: TGTGCCAGCAGTCTGGGGCTGCCGGAGACCCAGTACTTC
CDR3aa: CASSLGLPETQYF

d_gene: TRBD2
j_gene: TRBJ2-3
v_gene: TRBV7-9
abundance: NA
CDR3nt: TGTGCCAGCAGCTTAAGTGCTAGCGGGAGGACAGATACGCAGTATTTT
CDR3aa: CASSLSASGRTDTQYF

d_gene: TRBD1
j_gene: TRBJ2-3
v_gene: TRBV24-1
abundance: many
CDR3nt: TGTGCCACCTTATTCGGGACAGGGAGTGATACGCAGTATTTT
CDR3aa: CATLFGTGSDTQYF

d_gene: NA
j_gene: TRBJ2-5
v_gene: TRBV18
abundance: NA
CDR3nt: TGTGCCAGCTCATACCCACAGGCCGGCCAAGAGACCCAGTACTTC
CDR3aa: CASSYPQAGQETQYF

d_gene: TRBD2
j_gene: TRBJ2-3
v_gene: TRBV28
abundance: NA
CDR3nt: TGTGCCAGCAGTCCCCTATGGGGAGCGGGGCGCGAAGCAGATACGCAGTATTTT
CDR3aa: CASSPLWGAGREADTQYF

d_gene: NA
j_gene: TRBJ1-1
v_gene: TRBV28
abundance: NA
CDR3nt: TGTGCCAGCAGCTATGGGTTATCGGGGACTGAAGCTTTCTTT
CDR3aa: CASSYGLSGTEAFF

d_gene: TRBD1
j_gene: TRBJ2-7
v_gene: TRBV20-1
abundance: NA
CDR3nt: TGCAGTGCTCCCTTACCGGGACAGGGTACCTACGAGCAGTACTTC
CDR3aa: CSAPLPGQGTYEQYF

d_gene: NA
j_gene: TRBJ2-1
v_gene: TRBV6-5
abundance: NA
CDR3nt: TGTGCCAGCAGTTACGGGGTAGTCGGGAATGAGCAGTTCTTC
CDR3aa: CASSYGVVGNEQFF

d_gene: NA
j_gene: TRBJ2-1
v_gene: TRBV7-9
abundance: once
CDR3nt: TGTGCCAGCAGCTTGCGGGACAGTCCGACAAATGAGCAGTTCTTC
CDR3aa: CASSLRDSPTNEQFF

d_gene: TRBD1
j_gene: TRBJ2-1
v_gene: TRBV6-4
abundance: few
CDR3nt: TGTGCCAGCAGTGACCGGACAGGGGCAATCGATGAGCAGTTCTTC
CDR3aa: CASSDRTGAIDEQFF

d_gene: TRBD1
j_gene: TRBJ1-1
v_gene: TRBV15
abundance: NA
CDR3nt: TGTGCCACCAGCACAATTACAGGGGGCGGCACTGAAGCTTTCTTT
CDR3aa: CATSTITGGGTEAFF

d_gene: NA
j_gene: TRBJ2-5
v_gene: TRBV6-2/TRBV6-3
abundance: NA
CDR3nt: TGTGCCAGCAGATGGTGGAAGACCCAGTACTTC
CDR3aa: CASRWWKTQYF

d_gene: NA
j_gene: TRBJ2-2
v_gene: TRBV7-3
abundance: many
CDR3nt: TGTGCCAGCAGTGACACCGGGGAGCTGTTTTTT
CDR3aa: CASSDTGELFF

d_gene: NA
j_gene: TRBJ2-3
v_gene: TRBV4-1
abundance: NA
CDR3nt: TGCGCCAGCAGCCAAGGAGGAGGGCACCGCACAGATACGCAGTATTTT
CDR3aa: CASSQGGGHRTDTQYF

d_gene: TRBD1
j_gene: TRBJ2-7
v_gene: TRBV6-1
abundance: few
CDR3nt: TGTGCCAGCAGTGAAGATGGGACAGGGGCCTACGAGCAGTACTTC
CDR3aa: CASSEDGTGAYEQYF

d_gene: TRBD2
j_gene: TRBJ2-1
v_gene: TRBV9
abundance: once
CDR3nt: TGTGCCAGCTCTCGGACTAGCGGGGGAGCCACCTACAATGAGCAGTTCTTC
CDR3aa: CASSRTSGGATYNEQFF

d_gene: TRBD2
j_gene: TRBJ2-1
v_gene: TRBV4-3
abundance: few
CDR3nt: TGCGCCAGCAGCCAAGATGGACTAGCGGGGGGCAAGCAGTTCTTC
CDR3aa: CASSQDGLAGGKQFF

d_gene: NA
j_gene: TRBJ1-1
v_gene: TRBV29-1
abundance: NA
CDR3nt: TGCAGCGTTGGTTGGATGAACACTGAAGCTTTCTTT
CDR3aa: CSVGWMNTEAFF

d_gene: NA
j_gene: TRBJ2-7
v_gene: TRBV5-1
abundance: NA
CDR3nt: TGCGCCAGCAGCTTGCTTCAGGGAGACGAGCAGTACTTC
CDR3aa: CASSLLQGDEQYF

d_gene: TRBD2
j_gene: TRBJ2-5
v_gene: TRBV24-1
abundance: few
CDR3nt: TGTGCCACCAGTGATTTCCGGGGGGTCCAAGAGACCCAGTACTTC
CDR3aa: CATSDFRGVQETQYF

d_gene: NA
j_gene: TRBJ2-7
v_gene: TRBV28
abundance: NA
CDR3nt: TGTGCCAGCAGTTTATGGGGACACGAGCAGTACTTC
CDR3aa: CASSLWGHEQYF

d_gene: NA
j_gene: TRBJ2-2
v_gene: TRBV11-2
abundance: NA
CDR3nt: TGTGCCAGCAGCTTTGTGGGTGGGAACACCGGGGAGCTGTTTTTT
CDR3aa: CASSFVGGNTGELFF

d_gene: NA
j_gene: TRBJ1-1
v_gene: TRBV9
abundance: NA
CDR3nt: TGTGCCAGCAGCGAGGGAGGAGGGACACGAACTTTCTTT
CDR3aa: CASSEGGGTRTFF